Only one count was recorded for the clone carrying this T cell receptor beta chain. Its specificity is not known. Per germline, CDR1 SGHRS and CDR2 YFSETQ. Trimming pared 0 bases from V and 3 bases from J, leaving 7 bases between. This CDR3 spans 14 amino acids. This sample is part of a study of cytomegalovirus exposure and HLA in healthy donors. Study findings and constraints: An analysis was carried out later, and it reportedly showed fewer N-insertions in an Asian-associated ancestry cluster than the approximately 700-donor mean. In a later analysis, a missense DCLRE1C variant was linked to TCR beta V- and J-gene trimming.

PCR employed 60 Vbeta and 13 Jbeta primers. Only in-frame clones appear in the TCRdb table, and some are missing; sequencing was by immunoSEQ multiplex PCR. The sample lists tens of thousands of clones, about nine tenths occurring once. The sequence was obtained from a man under 40 in good health and CMV-seropositive. This chain uses TRBV5-1 with TRBJ1-3; weak D call: TRBD1 (5 bases). The specimen sequenced was PBMCs. This CDR3 is CASSLAGRGNTIYF. The CDR3 nucleotides read TGCGCCAGCAGCTTGGCAGGGCGTGGAAACACCATATATTTT.